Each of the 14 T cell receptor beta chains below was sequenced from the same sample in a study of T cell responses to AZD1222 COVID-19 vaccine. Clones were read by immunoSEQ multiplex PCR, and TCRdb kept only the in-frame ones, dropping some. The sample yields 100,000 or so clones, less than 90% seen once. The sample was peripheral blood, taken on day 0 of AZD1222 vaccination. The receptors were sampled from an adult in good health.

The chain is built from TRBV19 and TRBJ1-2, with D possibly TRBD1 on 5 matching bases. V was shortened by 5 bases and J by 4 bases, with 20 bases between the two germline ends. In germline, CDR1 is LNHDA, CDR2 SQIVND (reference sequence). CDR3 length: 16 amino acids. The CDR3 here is CASSEGAEGFLYGYTF. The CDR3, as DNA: TGTGCCAGTAGTGAAGGGGCTGAGGGCTTTCTCTATGGCTACACCTTC.

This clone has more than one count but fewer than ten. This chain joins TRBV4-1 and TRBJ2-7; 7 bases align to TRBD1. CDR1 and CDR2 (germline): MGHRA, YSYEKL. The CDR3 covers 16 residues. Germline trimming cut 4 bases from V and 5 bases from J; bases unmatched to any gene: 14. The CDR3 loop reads CASSLRPGTALDEQYF. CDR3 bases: TGCGCCAGCAGCCTACGTCCAGGGACAGCCCTCGACGAGCAGTACTTC.

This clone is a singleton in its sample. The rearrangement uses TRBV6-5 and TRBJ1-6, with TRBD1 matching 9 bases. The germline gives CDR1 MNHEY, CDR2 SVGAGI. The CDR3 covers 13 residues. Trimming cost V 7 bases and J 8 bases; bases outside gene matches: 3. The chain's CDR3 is CASNDRGDSPLHF. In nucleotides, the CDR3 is TGTGCCAGCAACGACAGGGGGGATTCACCCCTCCACTTT.

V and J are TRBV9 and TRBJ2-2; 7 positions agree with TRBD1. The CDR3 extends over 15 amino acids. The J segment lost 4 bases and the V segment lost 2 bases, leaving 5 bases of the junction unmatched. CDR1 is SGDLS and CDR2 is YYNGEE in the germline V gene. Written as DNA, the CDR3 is TGTGCCAGCAGCGTTGGGACAGCTGCCACCGGGGAGCTGTTTTTT. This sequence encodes CASSVGTAATGELFF. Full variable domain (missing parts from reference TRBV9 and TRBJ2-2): DSGVTQTPKHLITATGQRVTLRCSPRSGDLSVYWYQQSLDQGLQFLIQYYNGEERAKGNILERFSAQQFPDLHSELNLSSLELGDSALYFCASSVGTAATGELFFGEGSRLTVL.

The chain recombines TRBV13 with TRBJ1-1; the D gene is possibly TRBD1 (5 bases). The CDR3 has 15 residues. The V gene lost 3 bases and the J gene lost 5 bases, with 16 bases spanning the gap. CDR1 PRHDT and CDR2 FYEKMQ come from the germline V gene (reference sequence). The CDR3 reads CASSFKAGRRTEAFF. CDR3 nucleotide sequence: TGTGCCAGCAGCTTTAAGGCAGGGCGAAGAACTGAAGCTTTCTTT.

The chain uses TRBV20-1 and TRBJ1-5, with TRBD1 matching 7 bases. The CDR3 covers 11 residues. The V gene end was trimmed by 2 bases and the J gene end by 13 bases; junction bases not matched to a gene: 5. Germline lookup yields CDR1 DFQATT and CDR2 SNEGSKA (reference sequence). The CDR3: CSARRQGVQHF. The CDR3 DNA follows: TGCAGTGCTAGACGGCAGGGGGTACAGCATTTT.

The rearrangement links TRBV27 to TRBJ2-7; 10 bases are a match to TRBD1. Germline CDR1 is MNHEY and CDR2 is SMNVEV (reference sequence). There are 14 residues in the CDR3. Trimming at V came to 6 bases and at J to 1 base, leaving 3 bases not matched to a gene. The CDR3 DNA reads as TGTGCCAGCAGGTGGGACAGGGGATCCTACGAGCAGTACTTC. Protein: CASRWDRGSYEQYF.

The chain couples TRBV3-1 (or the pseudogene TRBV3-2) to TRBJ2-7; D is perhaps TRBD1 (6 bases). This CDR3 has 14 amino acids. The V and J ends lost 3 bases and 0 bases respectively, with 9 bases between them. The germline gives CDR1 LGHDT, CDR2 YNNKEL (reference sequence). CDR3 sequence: CASSHRGFSYEQYF. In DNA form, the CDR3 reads TGTGCCAGCAGCCACAGGGGATTCTCCTACGAGCAGTACTTC.

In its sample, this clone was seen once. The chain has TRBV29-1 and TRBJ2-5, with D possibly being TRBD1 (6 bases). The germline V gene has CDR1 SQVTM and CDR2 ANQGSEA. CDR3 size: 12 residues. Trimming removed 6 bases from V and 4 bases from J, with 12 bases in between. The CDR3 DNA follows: TGCAGCGTGACATTAGGGGGAGAGACCCAGTACTTC. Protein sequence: CSVTLGGETQYF.

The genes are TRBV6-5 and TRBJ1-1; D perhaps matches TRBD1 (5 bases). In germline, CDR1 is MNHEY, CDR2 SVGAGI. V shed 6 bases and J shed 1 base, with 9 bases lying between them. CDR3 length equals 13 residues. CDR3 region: CASSRVRNTEAFF. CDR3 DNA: TGTGCCAGCAGCAGGGTCCGGAACACTGAAGCTTTCTTT.

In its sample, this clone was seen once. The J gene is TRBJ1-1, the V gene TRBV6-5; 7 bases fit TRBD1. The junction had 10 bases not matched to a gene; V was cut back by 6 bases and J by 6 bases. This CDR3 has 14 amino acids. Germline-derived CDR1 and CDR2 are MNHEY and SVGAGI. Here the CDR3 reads CASSPLTGVAEAFF. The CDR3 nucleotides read TGTGCCAGCAGCCCACTTACAGGGGTGGCTGAAGCTTTCTTT.

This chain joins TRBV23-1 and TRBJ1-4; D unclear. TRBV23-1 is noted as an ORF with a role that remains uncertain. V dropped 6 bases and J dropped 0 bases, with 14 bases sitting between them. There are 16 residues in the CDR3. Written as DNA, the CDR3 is TGCGCCAGCAGGCGCTTTGCTGGGGCAACTAATGAAAAACTGTTTTTT. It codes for CASRRFAGATNEKLFF.

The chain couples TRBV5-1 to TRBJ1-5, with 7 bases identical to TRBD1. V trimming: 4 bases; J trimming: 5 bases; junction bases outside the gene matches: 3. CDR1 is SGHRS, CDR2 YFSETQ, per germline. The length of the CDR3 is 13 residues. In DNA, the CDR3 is TGCGCCAGCAGCGAGGGACAGTATCAGCCCCAGCATTTT. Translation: CASSEGQYQPQHF.

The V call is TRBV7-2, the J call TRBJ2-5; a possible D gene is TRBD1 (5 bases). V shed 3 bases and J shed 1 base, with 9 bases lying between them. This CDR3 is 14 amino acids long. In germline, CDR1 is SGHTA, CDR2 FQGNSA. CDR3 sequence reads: CASSFATAQETQYF. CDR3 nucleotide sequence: TGTGCCAGCAGCTTTGCGACAGCCCAAGAGACCCAGTACTTC.